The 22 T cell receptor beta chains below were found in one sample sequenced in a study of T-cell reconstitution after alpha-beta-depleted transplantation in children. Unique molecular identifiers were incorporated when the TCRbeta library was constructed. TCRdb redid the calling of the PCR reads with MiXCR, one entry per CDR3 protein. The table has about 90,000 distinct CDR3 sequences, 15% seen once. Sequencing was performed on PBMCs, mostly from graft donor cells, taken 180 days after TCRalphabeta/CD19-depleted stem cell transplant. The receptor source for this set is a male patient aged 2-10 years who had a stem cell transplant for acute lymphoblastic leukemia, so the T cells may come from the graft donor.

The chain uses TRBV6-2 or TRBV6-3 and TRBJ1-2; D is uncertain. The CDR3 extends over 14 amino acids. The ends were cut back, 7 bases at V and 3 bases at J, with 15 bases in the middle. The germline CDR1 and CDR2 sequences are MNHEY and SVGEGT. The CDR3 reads CASNREPGDYGYTF. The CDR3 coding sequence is TGTGCCAGCAACCGGGAGCCCGGAGACTATGGCTACACCTTC.

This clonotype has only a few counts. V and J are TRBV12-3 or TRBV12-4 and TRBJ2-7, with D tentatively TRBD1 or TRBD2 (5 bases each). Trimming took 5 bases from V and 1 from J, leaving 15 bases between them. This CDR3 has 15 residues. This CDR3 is CASSQQPGRSYEQYF. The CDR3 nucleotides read TGTGCCAGCAGTCAACAGCCGGGACGATCCTACGAGCAGTACTTC.

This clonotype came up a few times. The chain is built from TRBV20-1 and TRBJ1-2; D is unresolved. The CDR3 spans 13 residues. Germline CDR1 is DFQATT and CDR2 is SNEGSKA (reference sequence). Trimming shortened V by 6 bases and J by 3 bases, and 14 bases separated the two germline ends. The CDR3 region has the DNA TGCAGTGCGAGTTCCCTGCAGGACTATGGCTACACCTTC. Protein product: CSASSLQDYGYTF.

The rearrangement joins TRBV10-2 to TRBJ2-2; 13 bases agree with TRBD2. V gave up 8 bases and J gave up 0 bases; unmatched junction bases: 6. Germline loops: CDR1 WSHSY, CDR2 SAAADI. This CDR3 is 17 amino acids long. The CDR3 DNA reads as TGCGCCAGCCTGGGACTAGCGGGACGATCGAACACCGGGGAGCTGTTTTTT. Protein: CASLGLAGRSNTGELFF.

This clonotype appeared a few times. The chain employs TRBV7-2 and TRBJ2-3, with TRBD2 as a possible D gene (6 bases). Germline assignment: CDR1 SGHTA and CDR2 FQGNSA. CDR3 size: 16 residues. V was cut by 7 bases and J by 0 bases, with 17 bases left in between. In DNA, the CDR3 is TGTGCCAGCACCCAACGGGGCGGGGTTAGCACAGATACGCAGTATTTT. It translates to CASTQRGGVSTDTQYF.

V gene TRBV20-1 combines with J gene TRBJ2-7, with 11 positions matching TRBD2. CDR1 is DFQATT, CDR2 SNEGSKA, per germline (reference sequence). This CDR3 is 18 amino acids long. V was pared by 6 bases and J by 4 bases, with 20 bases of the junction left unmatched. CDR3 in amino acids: CSALSGHVLSSGGYEQYF. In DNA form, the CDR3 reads TGCAGTGCGCTGTCGGGACATGTCTTGTCTAGCGGGGGGTACGAGCAGTACTTC.

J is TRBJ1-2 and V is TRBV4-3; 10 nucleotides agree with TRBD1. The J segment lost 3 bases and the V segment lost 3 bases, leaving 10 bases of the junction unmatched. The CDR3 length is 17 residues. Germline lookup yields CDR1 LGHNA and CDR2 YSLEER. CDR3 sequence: CASSQDRDRGFYYGYTF. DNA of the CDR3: TGCGCCAGCAGCCAGGACCGGGACAGGGGATTCTACTATGGCTACACCTTC.

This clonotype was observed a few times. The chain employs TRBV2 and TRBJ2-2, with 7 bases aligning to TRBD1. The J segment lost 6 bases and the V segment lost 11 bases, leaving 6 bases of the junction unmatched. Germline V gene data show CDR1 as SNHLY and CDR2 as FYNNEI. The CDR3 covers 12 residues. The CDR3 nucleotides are TGTGCCGGTAACAGGGGCCCCGGGGAGCTGTTTTTT. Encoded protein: CAGNRGPGELFF.

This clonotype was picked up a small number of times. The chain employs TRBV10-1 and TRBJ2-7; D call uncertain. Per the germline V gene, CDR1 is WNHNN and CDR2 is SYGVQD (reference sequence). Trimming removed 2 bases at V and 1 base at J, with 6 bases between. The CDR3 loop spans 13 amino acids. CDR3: CASSEGDSYEQYF. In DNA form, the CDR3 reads TGCGCCAGCAGTGAGGGGGATTCCTACGAGCAGTACTTC.

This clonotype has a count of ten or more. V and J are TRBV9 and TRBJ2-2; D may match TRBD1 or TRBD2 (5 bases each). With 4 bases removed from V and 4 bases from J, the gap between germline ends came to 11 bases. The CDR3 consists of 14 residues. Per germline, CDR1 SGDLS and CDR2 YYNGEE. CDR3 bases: TGTGCCAGCAGCATGGGACCGCTCACCGGGGAGCTGTTTTTT. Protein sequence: CASSMGPLTGELFF.

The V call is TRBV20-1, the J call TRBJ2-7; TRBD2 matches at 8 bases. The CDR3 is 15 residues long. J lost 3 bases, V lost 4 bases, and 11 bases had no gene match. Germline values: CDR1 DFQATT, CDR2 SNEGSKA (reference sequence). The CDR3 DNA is TGCAGTGCTACCGTAGCGGGGAACTATGTCTACGAGCAGTACTTC. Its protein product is CSATVAGNYVYEQYF.

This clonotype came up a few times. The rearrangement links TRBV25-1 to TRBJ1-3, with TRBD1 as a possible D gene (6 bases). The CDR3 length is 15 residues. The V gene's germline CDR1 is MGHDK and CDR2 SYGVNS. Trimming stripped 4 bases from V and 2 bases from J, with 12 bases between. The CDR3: CASSAPGGPGNTIYF. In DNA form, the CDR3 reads TGTGCCAGCAGTGCGCCTGGGGGCCCTGGAAACACCATATATTTT.

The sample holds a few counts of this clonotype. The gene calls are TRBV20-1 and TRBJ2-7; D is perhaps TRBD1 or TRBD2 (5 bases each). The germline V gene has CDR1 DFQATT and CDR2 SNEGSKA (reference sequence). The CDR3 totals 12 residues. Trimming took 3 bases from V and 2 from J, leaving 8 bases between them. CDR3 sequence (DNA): TGCAGTGCTAGCGGGGCCACCTACGAGCAGTACTTC. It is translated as CSASGATYEQYF.

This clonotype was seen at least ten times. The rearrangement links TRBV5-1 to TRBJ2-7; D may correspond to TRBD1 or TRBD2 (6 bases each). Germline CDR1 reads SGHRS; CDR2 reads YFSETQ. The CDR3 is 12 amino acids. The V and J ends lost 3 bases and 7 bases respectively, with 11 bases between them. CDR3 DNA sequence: TGCGCCAGCAGCTGGAGGGGGAATGAGCAGTACTTC. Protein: CASSWRGNEQYF.

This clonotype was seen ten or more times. The CDR3 spells CASSQDGASGGSITSTDTQYF. CDR3 bases: TGTGCCAGCAGCCAAGATGGCGCTAGCGGGGGCTCAATTACTAGCACAGATACGCAGTATTTT. This chain joins TRBV3-1 and TRBJ2-3; TRBD2 matches at 10 bases. This CDR3 is 21 amino acids long. With 0 bases clipped from V and 0 bases from J, the junction kept 15 bases outside the gene matches. CDR1 LGHDT and CDR2 YNNKEL come from the germline V gene (reference sequence).

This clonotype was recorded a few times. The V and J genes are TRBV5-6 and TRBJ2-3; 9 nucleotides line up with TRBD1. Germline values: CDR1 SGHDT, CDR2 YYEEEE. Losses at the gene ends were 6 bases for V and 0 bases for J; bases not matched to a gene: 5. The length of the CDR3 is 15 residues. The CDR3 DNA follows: TGTGCCAGCATAAAGGGACAGGGAAGCACAGATACGCAGTATTTT. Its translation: CASIKGQGSTDTQYF. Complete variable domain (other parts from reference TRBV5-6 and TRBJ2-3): DAGVTQSPTHLIKTRGQQVTLRCSPKSGHDTVSWYQQALGQGPQFIFQYYEEEERQRGNFPDRFSGHQFPNYSSELNVNALLLGDSALYLCASIKGQGSTDTQYFGPGTRLTVL.

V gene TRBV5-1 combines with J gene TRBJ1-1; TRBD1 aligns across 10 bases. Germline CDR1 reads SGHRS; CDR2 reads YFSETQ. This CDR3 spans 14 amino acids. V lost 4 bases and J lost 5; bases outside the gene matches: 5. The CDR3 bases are TGCGCCAGCAGCCCGGGACAGGGGAGGACTGAAGCTTTCTTT. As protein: CASSPGQGRTEAFF.

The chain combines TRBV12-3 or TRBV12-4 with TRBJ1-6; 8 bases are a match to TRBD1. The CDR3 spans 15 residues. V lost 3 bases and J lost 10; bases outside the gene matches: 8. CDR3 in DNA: TGTGCCAGCAGTTTTGGTCTCAGGGGGCAGTCACCCCTCCACTTT. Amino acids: CASSFGLRGQSPLHF.

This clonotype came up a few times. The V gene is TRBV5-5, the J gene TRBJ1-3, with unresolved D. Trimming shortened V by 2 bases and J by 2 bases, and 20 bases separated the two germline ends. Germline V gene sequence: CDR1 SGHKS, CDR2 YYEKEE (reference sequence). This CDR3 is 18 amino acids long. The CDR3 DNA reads TGTGCCAGCAGCTTTGGCCTGGACGCCCTGGACGCTGGAAACACCATATATTTT. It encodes CASSFGLDALDAGNTIYF.

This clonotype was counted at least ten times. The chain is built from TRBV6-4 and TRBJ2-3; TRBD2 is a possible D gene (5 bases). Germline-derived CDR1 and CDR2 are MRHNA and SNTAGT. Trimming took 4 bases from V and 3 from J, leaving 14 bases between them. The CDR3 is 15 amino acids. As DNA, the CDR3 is TGTGCCAGCAGTGTAAGGGTCGGGGAGACAGATACGCAGTATTTT. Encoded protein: CASSVRVGETDTQYF.

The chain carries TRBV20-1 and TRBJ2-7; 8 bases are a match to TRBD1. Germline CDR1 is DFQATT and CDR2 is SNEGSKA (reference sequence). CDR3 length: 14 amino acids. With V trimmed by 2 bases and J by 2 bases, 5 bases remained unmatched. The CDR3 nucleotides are TGCAGTGCTAGACTGGACAGGGCCACCTACGAGCAGTACTTC. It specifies CSARLDRATYEQYF.

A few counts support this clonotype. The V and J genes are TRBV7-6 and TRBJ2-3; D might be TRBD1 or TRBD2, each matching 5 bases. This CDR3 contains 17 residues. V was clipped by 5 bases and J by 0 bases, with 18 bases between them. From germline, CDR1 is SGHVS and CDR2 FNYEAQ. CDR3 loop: CASSPRGGKSSTDTQYF. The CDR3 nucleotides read TGTGCCAGCAGCCCCCGGGGCGGCAAATCAAGCACAGATACGCAGTATTTT.